These T cell receptor beta chains were read from a single sample in a study of CD8+CD57+ T cells in acquired aplastic anemia. Using its own MiXCR run on the reads, TCRdb lists one record per CDR3 protein. The profile shows almost 20,000 distinct CDR3 sequences, roughly 40% of them singletons. Source material: CD8+CD57+ T cells sorted from PBMCs. The receptors shown here come from a human donor with aplastic anemia. Each CDR3 is given with its conserved first and last residue. Each record gives: D gene, V gene, clone size, J gene, CDR3 length, CDR3 protein, CDR3 DNA. The D gene is left open where the match is weak. The size of a clone is reported for some rows only, either as once, few or many, or as a class for expanded clones.

d_call: NA
v_call: TRBV6-1
clone_size: many
j_call: TRBJ1-5
cdr3_length: 14
cdr3_aa: CASSEVGLGKPQHF
cdr3_nt: TGTGCCAGCAGTGAAGTAGGTTTGGGAAAGCCCCAGCATTTT

d_call: NA
v_call: TRBV2
clone_size: few
j_call: TRBJ2-7
cdr3_length: 12
cdr3_aa: CASSEPHYEQYF
cdr3_nt: TGTGCCAGCAGTGAGCCACACTACGAGCAGTACTTC

d_call: TRBD1
v_call: TRBV4-1
clone_size: NA
j_call: TRBJ1-1
cdr3_length: 18
cdr3_aa: CASSHTPGTGELDTEAFF
cdr3_nt: TGCGCCAGCAGCCATACTCCCGGGACAGGGGAGTTGGACACTGAAGCTTTCTTT

d_call: NA
v_call: TRBV12-3/TRBV12-4
clone_size: NA
j_call: TRBJ1-2
cdr3_length: 15
cdr3_aa: CASSLSRVPDYGYTF
cdr3_nt: TGTGCCAGCAGTCTATCCAGGGTACCGGACTATGGCTACACCTTC

d_call: NA
v_call: TRBV7-8
clone_size: NA
j_call: TRBJ1-2
cdr3_length: 13
cdr3_aa: CASSRRGNYGYTF
cdr3_nt: TGTGCCAGCAGCCGGAGAGGGAACTATGGCTACACCTTC

d_call: NA
v_call: TRBV19
clone_size: NA
j_call: TRBJ1-6
cdr3_length: 13
cdr3_aa: CASSDTWNSPLHF
cdr3_nt: TGTGCCAGTAGTGATACCTGGAATTCACCCCTCCACTTT

d_call: TRBD1
v_call: TRBV10-3
clone_size: NA
j_call: TRBJ1-2
cdr3_length: 16
cdr3_aa: CAISESQGQGRYGYTF
cdr3_nt: TGTGCCATCAGTGAGTCGCAGGGACAGGGAAGATATGGCTACACCTTC

d_call: TRBD2
v_call: TRBV5-4
clone_size: once
j_call: TRBJ2-4
cdr3_length: 14
cdr3_aa: CASSLSGGANIQYF
cdr3_nt: TGTGCCAGCAGCCTTAGCGGGGGGGCGAACATTCAGTACTTC

d_call: NA
v_call: TRBV20-1
clone_size: NA
j_call: TRBJ1-5
cdr3_length: 13
cdr3_aa: CSARKGDNQPQHF
cdr3_nt: TGCAGTGCTAGGAAAGGCGACAATCAGCCCCAGCATTTT

d_call: NA
v_call: TRBV6-5
clone_size: few
j_call: TRBJ2-3
cdr3_length: 14
cdr3_aa: CASSYGGATDTQYF
cdr3_nt: TGTGCCAGCAGTTACGGGGGGGCCACAGATACGCAGTATTTT

d_call: TRBD2
v_call: TRBV20-1
clone_size: few
j_call: TRBJ2-1
cdr3_length: 13
cdr3_aa: CSARGTTSGEQFF
cdr3_nt: TGCAGTGCTAGAGGAACGACTAGCGGAGAGCAGTTCTTC

d_call: NA
v_call: TRBV7-8
clone_size: NA
j_call: TRBJ1-1
cdr3_length: 15
cdr3_aa: CASSLERVSNTEAFF
cdr3_nt: TGTGCCAGCAGCTTAGAACGGGTCTCAAACACTGAAGCTTTCTTT

d_call: TRBD1
v_call: TRBV7-2
clone_size: NA
j_call: TRBJ2-7
cdr3_length: 15
cdr3_aa: CASSLGQGPAYEQYF
cdr3_nt: TGTGCCAGCAGCCTAGGACAGGGGCCCGCCTACGAGCAGTACTTC

d_call: TRBD2
v_call: TRBV20-1
clone_size: few
j_call: TRBJ2-7
cdr3_length: 18
cdr3_aa: CSARDERGLAGFSYEQYF
cdr3_nt: TGCAGTGCTAGAGATGAAAGGGGACTAGCGGGATTCTCCTACGAGCAGTACTTC

d_call: NA
v_call: TRBV4-1
clone_size: many
j_call: TRBJ2-1
cdr3_length: 13
cdr3_aa: CASRGSSYNEQFF
cdr3_nt: TGCGCCAGCAGGGGCAGCTCCTACAATGAGCAGTTCTTC

d_call: NA
v_call: TRBV7-3
clone_size: NA
j_call: TRBJ2-3
cdr3_length: 15
cdr3_aa: CASSQPGLAKETQCF
cdr3_nt: TGTGCCAGCAGCCAACCGGGACTGGCGAAGGAGACCCAGTGCTTC

d_call: NA
v_call: TRBV20-1
clone_size: NA
j_call: TRBJ2-6
cdr3_length: 16
cdr3_aa: CSASDRTSPRANVLTF
cdr3_nt: TGCAGTGCTAGTGACAGGACTTCTCCCAGGGCCAACGTCCTGACTTTC

d_call: NA
v_call: TRBV6-6
clone_size: once
j_call: TRBJ2-7
cdr3_length: 14
cdr3_aa: CASSYRGINYEQYF
cdr3_nt: TGTGCCAGCAGTTACCGCGGGATTAACTACGAGCAGTACTTC

d_call: TRBD2
v_call: TRBV19
clone_size: NA
j_call: TRBJ2-1
cdr3_length: 16
cdr3_aa: CASSSSGRTSYNEQFF
cdr3_nt: TGTGCCAGTAGTTCTAGCGGGAGGACCTCCTACAATGAGCAGTTCTTC

d_call: NA
v_call: TRBV19
clone_size: few
j_call: TRBJ1-1
cdr3_length: 13
cdr3_aa: CASQQTRNTEAFF
cdr3_nt: TGTGCCAGCCAACAGACACGGAACACTGAAGCTTTCTTT